Presented here are 23 T cell receptor beta chains from one specimen sequenced in a study of blood T cell repertoires in COVID-19. This table comes from immunoSEQ multiplex PCR, and its TCRdb copy is limited to in-frame clones, with some not included. The repertoire includes 150,000 to 200,000 clones, around nine tenths of them detected once, and approximately 12% sits in the top ten. Sequenced input: peripheral blood. The receptors here all came from a woman in her 70s with COVID-19, enrolled during active disease.

This chain links TRBV19 with TRBJ1-5, with 9 bases aligning to TRBD1. The CDR3 has 13 residues. After removal of 7 bases from V and 7 bases from J, the junction contained 5 bases not matched to a gene. CDR1 LNHDA and CDR2 SQIVND come from the germline V gene (reference sequence). The chain's CDR3 is CASKGQGDQPQHF. In DNA, the CDR3 is TGTGCCAGTAAGGGACAGGGAGACCAGCCCCAGCATTTT. Filled out from reference TRBV19 and TRBJ1-5, the complete variable domain reads DGGITQSPKYLFRKEGQNVTLSCEQNLNHDAMYWYRQDPGQGLRLIYYSQIVNDFQKGDIAEGYSVSREKKESFPLTVTSAQKNPTAFYLCASKGQGDQPQHFGDGTRLSIL.

The gene calls are TRBV5-3 and TRBJ2-4; 7 nucleotides agree with TRBD1. TRBV5-3 is classed as an ORF, of uncertain function. After removal of 10 bases from V and 0 bases from J, the junction contained 10 bases not matched to a gene. The CDR3 is 15 amino acids. The CDR3 protein is CARRDSPLAKNIQYF. Here the CDR3 DNA reads TGTGCCCGTAGGGACAGCCCATTAGCCAAAAACATTCAGTACTTC.

This chain uses TRBV7-3 with TRBJ2-1, with 10 positions matching TRBD2. The V gene end was trimmed by 6 bases and the J gene end by 8 bases; junction bases not matched to a gene: 10. CDR1 and CDR2 from the germline V gene are SGHTA and FQGTGA. This CDR3 contains 15 residues. CDR3 loop: CASSQASGRRDEQFF. The CDR3 region has the DNA TGTGCCAGCAGTCAAGCTAGCGGGAGAAGAGATGAGCAGTTCTTC.

This rearrangement joins TRBV5-1 to TRBJ2-7; D call uncertain. Per germline, CDR1 SGHRS and CDR2 YFSETQ. The CDR3 covers 14 residues. V lost 4 bases and J 2 bases, leaving 13 bases between the germline ends. CDR3 DNA: TGCGCCAGCAGCCCCGGCGCGGTTACCTACGAGCAGTACTTC. It is translated as CASSPGAVTYEQYF.

The chain is built from TRBV19 and TRBJ1-5; tentatively, D is TRBD1 (6 bases). The CDR3 is 17 amino acids. Germline lookup yields CDR1 LNHDA and CDR2 SQIVND (reference sequence). V lost 4 bases, J lost 0 bases, and 16 bases lay in between. This CDR3 is CASSSQGLGYSNQPQHF. CDR3 nucleotides: TGTGCCAGTAGTAGCCAGGGGCTGGGGTATAGCAATCAGCCCCAGCATTTT.

The chain recombines TRBV27 with TRBJ2-3, with D perhaps TRBD1 (6 bases). The germline V gene encodes CDR1 MNHEY and CDR2 SMNVEV (reference sequence). CDR3 length: 14 amino acids. V was pared by 5 bases and J by 1 base, with 10 bases between. For the CDR3, the DNA is TGTGCCAGCAGTCGATCAGGGGGCACAGATACGCAGTATTTT. Protein: CASSRSGGTDTQYF.

This chain links TRBV3-1 (or the pseudogene TRBV3-2) with TRBJ2-1; possible D gene TRBD2, 6 bases. The V end was cut by 3 bases, the J end by 9 bases, with 12 bases between. This CDR3 is built from 13 residues. Per the germline V gene, CDR1 is LGHDT and CDR2 is YNNKEL (reference sequence). As DNA, the CDR3 is TGTGCCAGCAGCCAGGGGGAGGAAAGTGAGCAGTTCTTC. It specifies CASSQGEESEQFF.

V usage is TRBV9 and J usage is TRBJ1-1, with 7 bases fitting TRBD1. Germline V lookup: CDR1 SGDLS, CDR2 YYNGEE. CDR3 length equals 15 residues. Trimming cost V 4 bases and J 1 base; bases outside gene matches: 7. CDR3 sequence (DNA): TGTGCCAGCAGCCCCCCGGGACAGCAGAACACTGAAGCTTTCTTT. Protein: CASSPPGQQNTEAFF.

The genes are TRBV5-6 and TRBJ2-7; D is ambiguous. With 4 bases removed from V and 4 bases from J, the gap between germline ends came to 18 bases. Germline-derived CDR1 and CDR2 are SGHDT and YYEEEE. This CDR3 has 15 amino acids. The DNA for the CDR3 is TGTGCCAGCAGCCGCCTTCATGGGCAGAAGTACGAGCAGTACTTC. Translated: CASSRLHGQKYEQYF.

The chain is built from TRBV4-1 and TRBJ1-5; D is uncertain. The CDR3 length is 15 residues. CDR1 and CDR2 (germline): MGHRA, YSYEKL. Trimming shortened V by 0 bases and J by 2 bases, and 8 bases separated the two germline ends. The CDR3 DNA is TGCGCCAGCAGCCAAGATCAACGGGGCAATCAGCCCCAGCATTTT. Protein sequence: CASSQDQRGNQPQHF.

The chain joins TRBV11-2 to TRBJ1-2; no clear D. This CDR3 is built from 15 residues. V dropped 5 bases and J dropped 6 bases, with 19 bases sitting between them. Germline-derived CDR1 and CDR2 are SGHAT and FQNNGV. The CDR3 sequence: CASSQFGVGGDGYTF. In nucleotides, the CDR3 is TGTGCCAGCAGCCAGTTCGGGGTGGGTGGGGATGGCTACACCTTC.

This sequence joins TRBV27 and TRBJ1-1; unclear D gene. The V gene's germline CDR1 is MNHEY and CDR2 SMNVEV (reference sequence). The CDR3 consists of 13 residues. The V gene lost 1 base and the J gene lost 10 bases, with 13 bases spanning the gap. The CDR3, as DNA: TGTGCCAGCAGTTTATATTCCACGGAGGGAGCTTTCTTT. Its protein is CASSLYSTEGAFF.

This rearrangement joins TRBV29-1 to TRBJ1-1; D is ambiguous. Germline lookup yields CDR1 SQVTM and CDR2 ANQGSEA. CDR3 length equals 12 residues. Trimming took off 0 bases at V and 11 bases at J, with 13 bases between the two ends. CDR3 sequence: CSVEDNSEIAFF. For the CDR3, the DNA is TGCAGCGTTGAAGACAACAGTGAGATCGCTTTCTTT.

The genes are TRBV10-3 and TRBJ1-6; D perhaps matches TRBD1 (6 bases). CDR3 length: 13 amino acids. Trimming shortened V by 7 bases and J by 7 bases, and 11 bases separated the two germline ends. CDR1 is ENHRY and CDR2 is SYGVKD in the germline V gene. DNA for the CDR3: TGTGCCATCAATAGTCAGGGGAATTCACCCCTCCACTTT. Translation gives CAINSQGNSPLHF.

The chain carries TRBV5-6 and TRBJ2-7; tentatively, D is TRBD1 (6 bases). The V and J ends lost 0 bases and 4 bases respectively, with 11 bases between them. The germline gives CDR1 SGHDT, CDR2 YYEEEE. The CDR3 is 14 amino acids. This CDR3 reads CASSLGRGLYEQYF. The CDR3 DNA sequence: TGTGCCAGCAGCTTGGGCAGGGGCCTATACGAGCAGTACTTC. Full variable domain (outside the CDR3, taken from reference TRBV5-6 and TRBJ2-7): DAGVTQSPTHLIKTRGQQVTLRCSPKSGHDTVSWYQQALGQGPQFIFQYYEEEERQRGNFPDRFSGHQFPNYSSELNVNALLLGDSALYLCASSLGRGLYEQYFGPGTRLTVT.

V gene TRBV5-5 combines with J gene TRBJ2-3; the match to TRBD2 covers 10 bases. Unmatched junction bases numbered 9, after V lost 3 bases and J lost 2 bases. Germline V gene sequence: CDR1 SGHKS, CDR2 YYEKEE (reference sequence). CDR3 length: 17 amino acids. CDR3 sequence reads: CASSSRLAGSLTDTQYF. In DNA, the CDR3 is TGTGCCAGCAGCTCCCGACTAGCGGGTTCCCTCACAGATACGCAGTATTTT.

This chain uses TRBV10-3 with TRBJ2-7; the match to TRBD2 covers 13 bases. The CDR3 loop spans 16 amino acids. J was trimmed by 6 bases and V by 7 bases; bases with no gene match: 12. CDR1 and CDR2 from the germline V gene are ENHRY and SYGVKD. The CDR3 DNA reads TGTGCCATCAAAGGAGGCACTAGCGGGAGGGCCTCCGAGCAGTACTTC. It is translated as CAIKGGTSGRASEQYF.

The chain couples TRBV19 to TRBJ1-5, with D perhaps matching TRBD1 (6 bases). This CDR3 is 16 amino acids long. Trimming removed 4 bases from V and 6 bases from J, with 19 bases in between. Germline V gives CDR1 LNHDA, CDR2 SQIVND (reference sequence). CDR3 nucleotides: TGTGCCAGTAGTAAAACGGTGATAGGGGGTAGTCAGCCCCAGCATTTT. Protein sequence: CASSKTVIGGSQPQHF.

The J gene is TRBJ1-1, the V gene TRBV28; TRBD1 is a possible D gene (5 bases). The CDR3 is made up of 13 amino acids. V was trimmed by 1 base and J by 10 bases, leaving 13 bases between them. CDR1 is MDHEN, CDR2 SYDVKM, per germline. The CDR3 DNA reads as TGTGCCAGCAGTTTATTCAGGGTCCCCGGAGCTTTCTTT. This sequence encodes CASSLFRVPGAFF. The whole variable domain, remainder taken from reference TRBV28 and TRBJ1-1, is DVKVTQSSRYLVKRTGEKVFLECVQDMDHENMFWYRQDPGLGLRLIYFSYDVKMKEKGDIPEGYSVSREKKERFSLILESASTNQTSMYLCASSLFRVPGAFFGQGTRLTVV.

This sequence joins TRBV7-2 and TRBJ2-1; 9 bases match TRBD2. The CDR3 extends over 16 amino acids. Germline lookup yields CDR1 SGHTA and CDR2 FQGNSA. Unmatched junction bases numbered 6, after V lost 5 bases and J lost 1 base. CDR3 in DNA: TGTGCCAGCAGCCCGCGGACTAGCGTATCCTACAATGAGCAGTTCTTC. Translated, it gives CASSPRTSVSYNEQFF.

This rearrangement joins TRBV7-3 to TRBJ2-5; D is unclear. Trimming shortened V by 5 bases and J by 4 bases, and 20 bases separated the two germline ends. Germline V gene lookup returns CDR1 SGHTA and CDR2 FQGTGA. CDR3 length: 16 amino acids. CDR3 region: CASSPLPTVRPETQYF. The CDR3 DNA reads as TGTGCCAGCAGCCCATTACCTACCGTGCGTCCAGAGACCCAGTACTTC.

This clone was observed a handful of times. The chain employs TRBV27 and TRBJ1-2; 10 bases are a match to TRBD1. With 6 bases clipped from V and 8 bases from J, the junction kept 12 bases outside the gene matches. The CDR3 contains 15 residues. Germline V gene sequence: CDR1 MNHEY, CDR2 SMNVEV (reference sequence). CDR3 sequence (DNA): TGTGCCAGCAGCACACCGGGACAGGGGAGAAACGGCTACACCTTC. Residues: CASSTPGQGRNGYTF.

This clone occurred a few times. The V and J genes are TRBV5-1 and TRBJ2-3, with 11 bases matching TRBD2. Trimming at V came to 4 bases and at J to 3 bases, leaving 7 bases not matched to a gene. Germline CDR1 and CDR2: SGHRS and YFSETQ. The CDR3 is 16 residues long. CDR3 loop: CASSDSGRALTDTQYF. CDR3 nucleotide sequence: TGCGCCAGCAGCGATAGCGGGAGGGCCTTAACAGATACGCAGTATTTT.